The present T cell receptor beta chain was sequenced within a study of blood T cell repertoires in COVID-19. The assay was immunoSEQ multiplex PCR, and TCRdb's table has in-frame clones only and misses some. The data show around 230,000 clones, 75% to 90% seen once. Trimming took off 3 bases at V and 1 base at J, with 13 bases between the two ends. CDR3 length: 15 residues. CDR1 and CDR2 from the germline V gene are SGHTA and FQGNSA. The chain is built from TRBV7-2 and TRBJ2-7, with a possible D match to TRBD2 (5 bases). The sequenced material came from PBMCs or T cells enriched from blood (not recorded which). The TCR was taken from a man aged 40-50 years who had recovered from COVID-19. CDR3 sequence: CASSFARTGSYEQYF. The CDR3 DNA reads as TGTGCCAGCAGCTTCGCCAGGACTGGATCCTACGAGCAGTACTTC.